This T cell receptor (beta chain) was obtained from a study of blood T cell repertoires in COVID-19. Study summary: The cDNA or gDNA used as material had been derived from T cells, B-cell-depleted T cells, or PBMCs.

This CDR3 has 15 residues. V was clipped by 4 bases and J by 0 bases, with 11 bases between them. Germline-derived CDR1 and CDR2 are SGHDT and YYEEEE. Assay used: immunoSEQ multiplex PCR; TCRdb lists only in-frame clones, some missing. The sample yields 110,000 to 150,000 clones, approximately 84% seen once. The V gene is TRBV5-6, the J gene TRBJ1-3; tentatively, D is TRBD1 (5 bases). This clonotype originated in a woman aged 55 to 70 with acute or convalescent COVID-19. Sequenced material: peripheral blood. The CDR3 loop is CASSVGPGSGNTIYF. The CDR3 DNA reads as TGTGCCAGCAGCGTGGGGCCGGGCTCTGGAAACACCATATATTTT.